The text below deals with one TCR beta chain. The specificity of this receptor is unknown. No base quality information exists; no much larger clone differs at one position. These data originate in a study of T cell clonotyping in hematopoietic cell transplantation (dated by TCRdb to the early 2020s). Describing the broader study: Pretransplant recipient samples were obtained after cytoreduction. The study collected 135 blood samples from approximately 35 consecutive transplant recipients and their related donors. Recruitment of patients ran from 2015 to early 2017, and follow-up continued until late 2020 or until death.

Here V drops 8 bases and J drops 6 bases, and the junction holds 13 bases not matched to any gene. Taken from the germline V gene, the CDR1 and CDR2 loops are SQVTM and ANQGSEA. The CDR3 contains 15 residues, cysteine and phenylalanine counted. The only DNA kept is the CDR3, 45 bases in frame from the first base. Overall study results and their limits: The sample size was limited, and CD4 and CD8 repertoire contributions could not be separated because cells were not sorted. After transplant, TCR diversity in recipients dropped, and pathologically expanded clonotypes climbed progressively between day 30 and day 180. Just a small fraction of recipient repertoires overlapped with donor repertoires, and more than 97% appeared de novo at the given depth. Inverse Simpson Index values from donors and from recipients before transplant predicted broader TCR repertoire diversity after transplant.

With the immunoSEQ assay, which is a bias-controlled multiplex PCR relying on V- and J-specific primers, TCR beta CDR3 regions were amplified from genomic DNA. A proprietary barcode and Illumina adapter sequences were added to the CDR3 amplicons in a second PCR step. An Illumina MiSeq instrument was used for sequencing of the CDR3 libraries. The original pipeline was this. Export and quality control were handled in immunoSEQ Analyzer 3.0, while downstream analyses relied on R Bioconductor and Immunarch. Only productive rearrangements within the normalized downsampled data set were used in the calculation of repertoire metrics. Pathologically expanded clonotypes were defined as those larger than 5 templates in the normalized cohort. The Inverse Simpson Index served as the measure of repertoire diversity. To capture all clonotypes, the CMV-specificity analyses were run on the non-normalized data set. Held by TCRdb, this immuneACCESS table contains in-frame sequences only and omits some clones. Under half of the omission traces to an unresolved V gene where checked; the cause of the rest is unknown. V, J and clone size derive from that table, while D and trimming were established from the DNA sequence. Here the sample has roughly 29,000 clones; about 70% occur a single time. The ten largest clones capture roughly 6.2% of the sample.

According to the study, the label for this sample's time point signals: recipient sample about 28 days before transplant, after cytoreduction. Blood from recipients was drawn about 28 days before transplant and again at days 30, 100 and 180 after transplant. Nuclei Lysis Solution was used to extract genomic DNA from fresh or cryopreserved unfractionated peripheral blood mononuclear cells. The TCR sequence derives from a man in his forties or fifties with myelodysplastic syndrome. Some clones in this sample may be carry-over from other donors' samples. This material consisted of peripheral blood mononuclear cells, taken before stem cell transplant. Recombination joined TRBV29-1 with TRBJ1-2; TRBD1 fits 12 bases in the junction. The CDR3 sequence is CSKDMTGTGGDGYTF. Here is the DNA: TGCAGCAAAGATATGACCGGGACAGGGGGCGATGGCTACACCTTC.